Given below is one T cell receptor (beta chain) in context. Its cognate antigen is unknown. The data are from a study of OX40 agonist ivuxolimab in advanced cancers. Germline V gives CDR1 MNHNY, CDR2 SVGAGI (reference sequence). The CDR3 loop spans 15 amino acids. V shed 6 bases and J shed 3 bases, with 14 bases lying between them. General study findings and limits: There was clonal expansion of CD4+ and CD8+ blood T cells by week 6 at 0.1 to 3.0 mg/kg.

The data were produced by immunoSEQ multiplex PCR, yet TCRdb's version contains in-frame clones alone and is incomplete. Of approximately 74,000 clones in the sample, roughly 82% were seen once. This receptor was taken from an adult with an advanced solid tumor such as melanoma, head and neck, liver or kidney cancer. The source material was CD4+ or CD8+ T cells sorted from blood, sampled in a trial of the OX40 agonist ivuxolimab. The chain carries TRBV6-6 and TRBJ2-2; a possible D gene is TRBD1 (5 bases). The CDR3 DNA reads TGTGCCAGCAGCCCCTTCAGGGCAGACACCGGGGAGCTGTTTTTT. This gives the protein CASSPFRADTGELFF.